Below, 7 T cell receptor beta chains from the same sample are listed, as sequenced in a study of blood T cell repertoires in COVID-19. Data came from immunoSEQ multiplex PCR; TCRdb stores just in-frame clones and leaves some out. Of under 200,000 clones listed, approximately 89% are singletons. Sequencing was performed on peripheral blood. These receptors were collected from a man aged 70-80 years with acute or convalescent COVID-19.

The V gene is TRBV7-9, the J gene TRBJ1-2, with a possible D match to TRBD1 (6 bases). This CDR3 region has 14 residues. Trimming removed 3 bases from V and 6 bases from J, with 14 bases in between. Germline loops: CDR1 SEHNR, CDR2 FQNEAQ (reference sequence). The CDR3 nucleotides read TGTGCCAGCAGCTTGGGAACAGGGTGGGATGGCTACACCTTC. Translated: CASSLGTGWDGYTF.

This chain connects TRBV5-1 to TRBJ1-4, with a tentative D call TRBD1 (6 bases). Germline CDR1 SGHRS, CDR2 YFSETQ. The CDR3 contains 16 residues. V shed 4 bases and J shed 6 bases, with 19 bases lying between them. The CDR3 region has the DNA TGCGCCAGCAGCCCTCGGGGGGGCCTCGGGGATGAAAAACTGTTTTTT. Protein product: CASSPRGGLGDEKLFF.

This chain uses TRBV19 with TRBJ1-5; D call uncertain. V lost 3 bases, J lost 4 bases, and 4 bases lay in between. Germline CDR1 and CDR2: LNHDA and SQIVND (reference sequence). This CDR3 region has 12 residues. Here the CDR3 DNA reads TGTGCCAGTAGTATCCGTAATCAGCCCCAGCATTTT. This codes for CASSIRNQPQHF.

This clone has just one count. V usage is TRBV6-6 and J usage is TRBJ2-7, with 7 bases aligning to TRBD1. Per germline, CDR1 MNHNY and CDR2 SVGAGI (reference sequence). V lost 7 bases, J lost 2 bases, and 8 bases stayed unmatched. This CDR3 is 14 amino acids long. The CDR3 region is CASTLGQAPYEQYF. CDR3 sequence (DNA): TGTGCCAGCACCCTCGGACAGGCGCCCTACGAGCAGTACTTC.

This chain connects TRBV11-2 to TRBJ2-5, with TRBD1 matching over 9 bases. J gave up 5 bases and V 6 bases, and 7 bases lay outside the gene matches. The germline V gene encodes CDR1 SGHAT and CDR2 FQNNGV. The CDR3 is made up of 14 amino acids. The DNA of the CDR3 is TGTGCCAGCAGGGGACAGGGAGGAGGGGAGACCCAGTACTTC. Protein product: CASRGQGGGETQYF.

The chain couples TRBV7-9 to TRBJ2-7, with TRBD1 matching 10 bases. The CDR3 is 14 residues long. Per germline, CDR1 SEHNR and CDR2 FQNEAQ (reference sequence). V dropped 3 bases and J dropped 5; count of bases not matched to a gene: 4. DNA of the CDR3: TGTGCCAGCAGCTTTTGGGACAGGGGACACGAGCAGTACTTC. Its translation is CASSFWDRGHEQYF.

This clone was recorded only once. The chain carries TRBV6-5 and TRBJ1-1, with TRBD1 as a possible D gene (5 bases). The germline V and J ends were trimmed by 2 bases and 3 bases, with 10 bases remaining between them. The CDR3 runs 14 residues. CDR1 is MNHEY and CDR2 is SVGAGI in the germline V gene. CDR3 residues: CASSYAKGDTEAFF. The CDR3 DNA is TGTGCCAGCAGTTACGCTAAAGGGGACACTGAAGCTTTCTTT.